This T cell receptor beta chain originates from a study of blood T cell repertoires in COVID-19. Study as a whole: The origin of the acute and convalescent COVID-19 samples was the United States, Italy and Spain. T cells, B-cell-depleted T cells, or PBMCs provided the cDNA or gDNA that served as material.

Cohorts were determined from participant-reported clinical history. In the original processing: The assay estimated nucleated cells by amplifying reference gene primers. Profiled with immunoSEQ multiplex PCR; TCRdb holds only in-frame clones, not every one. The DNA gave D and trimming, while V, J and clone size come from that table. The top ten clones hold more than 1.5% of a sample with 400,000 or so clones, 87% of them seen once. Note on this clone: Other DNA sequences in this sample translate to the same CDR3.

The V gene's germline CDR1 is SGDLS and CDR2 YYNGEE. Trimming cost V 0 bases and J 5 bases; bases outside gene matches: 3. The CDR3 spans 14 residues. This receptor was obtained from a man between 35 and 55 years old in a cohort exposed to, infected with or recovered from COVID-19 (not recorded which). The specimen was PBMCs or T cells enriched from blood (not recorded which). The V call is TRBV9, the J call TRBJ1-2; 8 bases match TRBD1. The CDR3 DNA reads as TGTGCCAGCAGCGTAGAAGACAGGGGATATGGCTACACCTTC. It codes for CASSVEDRGYGYTF.